Presented here are 2 T cell receptor beta chains from one specimen sequenced in a study of human thymus T cells. Produced via immunoSEQ multiplex PCR; TCRdb's table is partial and in-frame only. The profile covers approximately 40,000 clones, with 90% to 95% appearing a single time and roughly 0.12% taken by the ten largest. Sequenced input: blood. These receptors were obtained from a boy in the first two years of life with a congenital heart defect but otherwise immunologically healthy.

The V and J genes are TRBV9 and TRBJ1-4, with 8 bases lining up with TRBD1. The CDR3 loop spans 14 amino acids. V trimming: 4 bases; J trimming: 7 bases; junction bases outside the gene matches: 6. Per germline, CDR1 SGDLS and CDR2 YYNGEE. The CDR3 coding sequence is TGTGCCAGCAGCCCCACAGGGGGAGGTGAAAAACTGTTTTTT. This encodes CASSPTGGGEKLFF.

The rearrangement joins TRBV28 to TRBJ1-3, with 7 bases identical to TRBD1. The CDR3 runs to 16 residues. Germline V CDR1 and CDR2: MDHEN, SYDVKM. V lost 4 bases and J lost 0; bases outside the gene matches: 6. The CDR3 loop is CASSSRTGGSGNTIYF. The CDR3, as DNA: TGTGCCAGCAGTTCGCGGACAGGCGGCTCTGGAAACACCATATATTTT.